This T cell receptor (beta chain) derives from a study of blood T cell repertoires in COVID-19. Study context: T cells, B-cell-depleted T cells, or PBMCs supplied cDNA or gDNA.

In the original workflow: Quantification of nucleated cells was approximated via reference gene primer amplification. Profiled with immunoSEQ multiplex PCR; TCRdb holds only in-frame clones, not every one. V, J and clone size derive from that table, while D and trimming were established from the DNA sequence. The table records roughly 200,000 clones, 83% of them present only once. CDR1 is SGHRS and CDR2 is YFSETQ in the germline V gene. Deletions cut 1 base from V and 3 bases from J, with 10 bases between. The CDR3 loop spans 14 amino acids. Participants had their cohort set by participant-reported clinical history. A COVID-19 case had been met by exposed participants during the 2 weeks before study entry.

This chain joins TRBV5-1 and TRBJ1-1; D may be TRBD1 (5 bases). Sequencing was done on a sample of PBMCs or T cells enriched from blood (not recorded which). The receptor comes from a woman in her forties or fifties who had been exposed to COVID-19. The CDR3 loop reads CASSLRGVDTEAFF. The CDR3 DNA is TGCGCCAGCAGCTTGCGGGGGGTTGACACTGAAGCTTTCTTT.